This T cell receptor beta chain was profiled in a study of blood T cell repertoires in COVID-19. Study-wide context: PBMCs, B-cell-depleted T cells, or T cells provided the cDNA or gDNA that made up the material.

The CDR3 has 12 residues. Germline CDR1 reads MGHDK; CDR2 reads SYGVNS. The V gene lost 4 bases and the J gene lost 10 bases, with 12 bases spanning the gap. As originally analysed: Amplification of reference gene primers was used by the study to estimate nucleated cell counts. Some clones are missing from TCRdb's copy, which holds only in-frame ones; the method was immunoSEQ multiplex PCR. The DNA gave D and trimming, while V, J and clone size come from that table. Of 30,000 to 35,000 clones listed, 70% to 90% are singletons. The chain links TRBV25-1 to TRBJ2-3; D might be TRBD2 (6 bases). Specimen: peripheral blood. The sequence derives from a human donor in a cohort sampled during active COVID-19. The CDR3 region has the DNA TGTGCCAGCAGTGCAACCGGGACTCCGCAGTATTTT. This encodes CASSATGTPQYF.